This T cell receptor beta chain appears in the sequencing data of a study of cytomegalovirus exposure and HLA in healthy donors. Trimming pared 1 base from V and 5 bases from J, leaving 8 bases between. The germline V gene encodes CDR1 KGHSH and CDR2 LQKENI. The length of the CDR3 is 13 residues. As regards this clone: Its antigen is not known.

Study-wide points: HLA restriction was apparent for most CMV-associated TCR beta chains in a later analysis.

Primers for the PCR totalled 60 Vbeta and 13 Jbeta. Profiling relied on immunoSEQ multiplex PCR, and the TCRdb table lists in-frame clones only, not all of them. The repertoire holds 85,000 to 130,000 clones, with approximately 78% as singletons. Sequencing used PBMCs. The chain combines TRBV18 with TRBJ1-1; D is perhaps TRBD1 (5 bases). The TCR originated in a woman between 40 and 50 years old in good health and CMV-seronegative. The DNA of the CDR3 is TGTGCCAGCTCACCACGGGGCAGGACTGAAGCTTTCTTT. The encoded protein is CASSPRGRTEAFF.